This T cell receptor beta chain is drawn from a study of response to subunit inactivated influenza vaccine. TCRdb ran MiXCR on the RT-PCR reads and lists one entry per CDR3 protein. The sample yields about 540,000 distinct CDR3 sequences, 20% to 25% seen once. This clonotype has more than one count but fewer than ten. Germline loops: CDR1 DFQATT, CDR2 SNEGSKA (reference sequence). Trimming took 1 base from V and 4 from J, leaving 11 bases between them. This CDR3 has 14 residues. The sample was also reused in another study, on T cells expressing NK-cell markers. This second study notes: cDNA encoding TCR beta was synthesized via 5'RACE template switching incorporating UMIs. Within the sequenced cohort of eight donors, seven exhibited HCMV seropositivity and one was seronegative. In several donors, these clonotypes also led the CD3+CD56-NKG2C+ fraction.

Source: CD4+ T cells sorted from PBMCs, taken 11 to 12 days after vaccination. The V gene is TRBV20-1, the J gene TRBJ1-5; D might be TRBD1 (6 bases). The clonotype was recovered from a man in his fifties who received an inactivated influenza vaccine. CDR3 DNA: TGCAGTGCTAGAGGACAGGCCAGTAATCAGCCCCAGCATTTT. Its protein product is CSARGQASNQPQHF.